Below, 12 T cell receptor beta chains from the same sample are listed, as sequenced in a study of T cells after yellow fever vaccination. From the 5' RACE reads, TCRdb called clonotypes with MiXCR, one entry per CDR3 protein. The profile shows 300,000 to 350,000 distinct CDR3 sequences, around 4.5% of them singletons. The sequences come from PBMCs, collected 15 days after the yellow fever booster vaccination. The origin of the receptors is a young man who received the YFV17D yellow fever vaccine.

This clonotype was observed at least ten times. This sequence joins TRBV5-5 and TRBJ1-5; no firm D call. V was pared by 1 base and J by 5 bases, with 13 bases between. The germline V gene has CDR1 SGHKS and CDR2 YYEKEE (reference sequence). CDR3 length: 15 residues. CDR3 sequence (DNA): TGTGCCAGCAGCTTGACACCCCAGGTGGATCAGCCCCAGCATTTT. Translating gives CASSLTPQVDQPQHF.

The sample holds a few counts of this clonotype. The J gene is TRBJ1-1, the V gene TRBV4-3, with D uncertain. Germline assignment: CDR1 LGHNA and CDR2 YSLEER. The CDR3 contains 13 residues. Trimming left V 4 bases short and J 1 base short, with 7 bases between. In DNA form, the CDR3 reads TGCGCCAGCAGCCCCCTCGGGAACACTGAAGCTTTCTTT. It specifies CASSPLGNTEAFF.

This clonotype has more than one count but fewer than ten. The chain combines TRBV7-9 with TRBJ1-3; D unclear. Germline V CDR1 and CDR2: SEHNR, FQNEAQ (reference sequence). Trimming cost V 5 bases and J 0 bases, with 2 bases left between them. CDR3 length: 12 amino acids. This CDR3 reads CASSDSGNTIYF. The CDR3 region has the DNA TGTGCCAGCAGCGACTCTGGAAACACCATATATTTT.

This clonotype has at least ten counts. The chain combines TRBV29-1 with TRBJ2-5; 7 bases align to TRBD2. Trimming removed 5 bases from V and 1 base from J; junction bases left unmatched: 4. The germline V gene has CDR1 SQVTM and CDR2 ANQGSEA. CDR3 size: 13 residues. The CDR3 is CSVRRGTQETQYF. As DNA, the CDR3 is TGCAGCGTTCGGCGGGGGACCCAAGAGACCCAGTACTTC.

There are many counts of this clonotype. The chain combines TRBV29-1 with TRBJ2-3; 7 nucleotides line up with TRBD1. V lost 4 bases to trimming and J lost 0 bases; unmatched junction nucleotides: 4. The germline V gene encodes CDR1 SQVTM and CDR2 ANQGSEA. CDR3 length: 14 residues. This chain's CDR3 is CSVVEGGSTDTQYF. The CDR3 coding sequence is TGCAGCGTTGTTGAAGGGGGCAGCACAGATACGCAGTATTTT.

The genes are TRBV10-3 and TRBJ2-5; TRBD2 might be the D (5 bases). Germline V gene data show CDR1 as ENHRY and CDR2 as SYGVKD. This CDR3 has 13 residues. V lost 9 bases and J lost 5, with 16 bases in between. CDR3 in DNA: TGTGCCATAGCAGGAAGCCAGCGGGAGACCCAGTACTTC. This encodes CAIAGSQRETQYF.

CDR3 nucleotide sequence: TGTGCCAGCAGTGAACTTGTCCGATACTACGAGCAGTACTTC. Its protein product is CASSELVRYYEQYF. This chain joins TRBV25-1 and TRBJ2-7; unclear D gene. Trimming took off 2 bases at V and 3 bases at J, with 11 bases between the two ends. The V gene's germline CDR1 is MGHDK and CDR2 SYGVNS. The CDR3 extends over 14 amino acids.

This clonotype was observed a handful of times. This chain links TRBV4-3 with TRBJ2-3; no reliable D call. In germline, CDR1 is LGHNA, CDR2 YSLEER. V was shortened by 1 base and J by 4 bases, with 9 bases between the two germline ends. This CDR3 is built from 14 residues. CDR3 nucleotide sequence: TGCGCCAGCAGCCAAGCATGGGCCGCAGATACGCAGTATTTT. Amino acids: CASSQAWAADTQYF.

This clonotype came up many times. This chain uses TRBV10-3 with TRBJ2-1, with 9 bases fitting TRBD1. This CDR3 is 14 amino acids long. The J segment lost 7 bases and the V segment lost 5 bases, leaving 6 bases of the junction unmatched. Germline V gives CDR1 ENHRY, CDR2 SYGVKD. The CDR3 DNA reads as TGTGCCATCAGTCCGGGACAGGGTAGTAATGAGCAGTTCTTC. Translating it yields CAISPGQGSNEQFF.

This clonotype came up a few times. The chain joins TRBV7-2 to TRBJ2-5; possibly TRBD2 for D (7 bases). V lost 7 bases to trimming and J lost 5 bases, with 23 bases between them. Germline V gene sequence: CDR1 SGHTA, CDR2 FQGNSA. The CDR3 covers 16 residues. The CDR3 DNA follows: TGTGCCAGCACCAACTTAAACGTGGGGGGGCGTGAGACCCAGTACTTC. Amino acids: CASTNLNVGGRETQYF.

Ten or more counts support this clonotype. This rearrangement joins TRBV20-1 to TRBJ2-3; 15 bases agree with TRBD2. Germline loops: CDR1 DFQATT, CDR2 SNEGSKA (reference sequence). The length of the CDR3 is 16 residues. The J segment lost 1 base and the V segment lost 6 bases, leaving 5 bases of the junction unmatched. The CDR3 is CSARTSGGARTDTQYF. The CDR3 DNA is TGCAGTGCGAGGACTAGCGGGGGGGCACGCACAGATACGCAGTATTTT.

The rearrangement links TRBV12-3 or TRBV12-4 to TRBJ2-1; 13 bases are shared with TRBD2. J lost 6 bases, V lost 4 bases, and 15 bases had no gene match. This CDR3 comprises 19 residues. The CDR3 sequence: CASSSWTLTSGGSLNEQFF. As DNA, the CDR3 is TGTGCCAGCAGTTCCTGGACTTTGACTAGCGGGGGGAGTCTCAATGAGCAGTTCTTC.